Listed below are T cell receptor beta chains from one sample, sequenced in a study of cytomegalovirus exposure and HLA in healthy donors. Repertoires were generated with immunoSEQ multiplex PCR, while TCRdb's copy carries only in-frame clones and drops some. This sample carries approximately 90,000 clones, about 85% of them seen once, and the ten largest clones take around 7.4%. Sequencing used PBMCs. These receptors originate from a man between 35 and 55 years old in good health and CMV-seropositive. The CDR3 runs from the conserved cysteine through the conserved F or W. D genes are given only for firm matches. Rows may omit the clone size; those that give it use once, few, many or a size class.

J | size | D | V | DNA | CDR3
TRBJ1-2 | once | TRBD1 | TRBV7-2 | TGTGCCAGCAGCTTAGTGACAGGGGACAAGAATGGCTACACCTTC | CASSLVTGDKNGYTF
TRBJ1-2 | - | TRBD1 | TRBV5-6 | TGTGCCAGCAGCTCTGGGACAGGGGGCTCCTACTATGGCTACACCTTC | CASSSGTGGSYYGYTF
TRBJ2-7 | - | - | TRBV27 | TGTGCCAGCAGTTCGGGGACAAAGACTACGGAGCAGTACTTC | CASSSGTKTTEQYF
TRBJ2-3 | - | TRBD2 | TRBV7-3 | TGTGCCAGCAGCTTAAGTCTAGCGGTCGGGGAAGATACGCAGTATTTT | CASSLSLAVGEDTQYF
TRBJ1-4 | - | TRBD1 | TRBV7-8 | TGTGCCAGCAGCTTAGCTTCAGGACAGGGGGCAACTAATGAAAAACTGTTTTTT | CASSLASGQGATNEKLFF
TRBJ2-2 | - | TRBD2 | TRBV27 | TGTGCCAGCAGTTTATCCGGGGACTATGATAACACCGGGGAGCTGTTTTTT | CASSLSGDYDNTGELFF
TRBJ2-3 | - | - | TRBV14 | TGTGCCAGCAGCCAAGAAGCCGGGATGAGCACAGATACGCAGTATTTT | CASSQEAGMSTDTQYF
TRBJ2-2 | - | TRBD2 | TRBV14 | TGTGCCAGCAGCCCCAGACTAGCAGGAACCGGGGAGCTGTTTTTT | CASSPRLAGTGELFF
TRBJ2-5 | - | TRBD1 | TRBV19 | TGTGCCAGTAGTATTGGACAGGGGAAGGGGACCCAGTACTTC | CASSIGQGKGTQYF
TRBJ2-7 | once | - | TRBV7-2 | TGTGCCAGCAGCCCCCCTAGCGCTGGAGACGAGCAGTACTTC | CASSPPSAGDEQYF
TRBJ1-1 | - | TRBD1 | TRBV15 | TGTGCCACCAGGGGACAGGATCCCACTGAAGCTTTCTTT | CATRGQDPTEAFF
TRBJ2-6 | - | - | TRBV19 | TGTGCCAGTAGTATTATACAGGGAACTGGCTCTGGGGCCAACGTCCTGACTTTC | CASSIIQGTGSGANVLTF
TRBJ2-5 | - | TRBD1 | TRBV4-1 | TGCGCCAGCAGCCGGGGGGACAGGGGGGCCCCAGAGACCCAGTACTTC | CASSRGDRGAPETQYF
TRBJ2-1 | - | - | TRBV12-5 | TGTGCCAGTGGTTTAACGGGGGTGAGCTCCTACAATGAGCAGTTCTTC | CASGLTGVSSYNEQFF
TRBJ1-5 | - | - | TRBV6-1 | TGTGCCAGCAGTGAAATCAATGTTGGCAATCAGCCCCAGCATTTT | CASSEINVGNQPQHF
TRBJ2-1 | - | - | TRBV19 | TGTGCCAGTAGTGCACAGGGCAATGAGCAGTTCTTC | CASSAQGNEQFF
TRBJ2-1 | - | TRBD1 | TRBV6-1 | TGTGCCAGCAGTGAAAGGACAGGGGTACCCTACAATGAGCAGTTCTTC | CASSERTGVPYNEQFF
TRBJ2-5 | - | TRBD1 | TRBV27 | TGTGCCAGCAGTTTCGGGACAGGGGGCGAGACCCAGTACTTC | CASSFGTGGETQYF
TRBJ1-1 | - | TRBD1 | TRBV2 | TGTGCCAGCGGGACAGTCATGAACACTGAAGCTTTCTTT | CASGTVMNTEAFF
TRBJ1-1 | - | TRBD1 | TRBV5-6 | TGTGCCAGCAGCTGGGGACAGGGCAGTCTGAACACTGAAGCTTTCTTT | CASSWGQGSLNTEAFF
TRBJ1-4 | - | - | TRBV4-2 | TGTGCCAGCAGCCAAGAGACCCTGCGGGGTGAAAAACTGTTTTTT | CASSQETLRGEKLFF
TRBJ2-3 | - | - | TRBV7-3 | TGTGCCAGCAGCACCTCTAGCGTCGATACGCAGTATTTT | CASSTSSVDTQYF
TRBJ2-5 | - | - | TRBV4-2 | TGTGCCAGCAGCCAAGCGGGTAGGAGGTTAGAGACCCAGTACTTC | CASSQAGRRLETQYF
TRBJ2-7 | few | TRBD2 | TRBV4-1 | TGCGCCAGCAGCTTTCTAGCGGGAGAGAGCTCCTACGAGCAGTACTTC | CASSFLAGESSYEQYF
TRBJ1-2 | - | TRBD1 | TRBV5-1 | TGCGCCAGCAGCCAAGCGACAGGGGGCGACTATGGCTACACCTTC | CASSQATGGDYGYTF
TRBJ2-3 | - | - | TRBV6-5 | TGTGCCAGCAGTTACAAGGCGGGGAACACAGATACGCAGTATTTT | CASSYKAGNTDTQYF
TRBJ2-3 | - | - | TRBV6-5 | TGTGCCAGCAGTCCTTCGGGGACTTCAAAAGATACGCAGTATTTT | CASSPSGTSKDTQYF
TRBJ2-7 | - | TRBD1 | TRBV6-1 | TGTGCCAGCAGTGATGCCGGGACAGGGGGCTCCTACGAGCAGTACTTC | CASSDAGTGGSYEQYF
TRBJ1-1 | - | - | TRBV11-2 | TGTGCCAGCAGCCCGGAGGGGATGAACACTGAAGCTTTCTTT | CASSPEGMNTEAFF